A selection of T cell receptor beta chains follows, all from one sample in a study of shared clonotypes between healthy human individuals. Method: immunoSEQ multiplex PCR; TCRdb's copy keeps in-frame clones and lacks some. The sample contains about 490,000 clones, roughly four fifths of which appear only once. The sample comprised PBMCs. The receptors were sampled from a woman between 40 and 50 years old in good health. Some clones in this sample may be carry-over from other donors' samples. Each CDR3 is given with its conserved first and last residue. A D gene is named only where the DNA matches it firmly. Clone size is shown for a subset of rows, as once, few, many or a class of expanded clone.

clone_size j_call v_call d_call cdr3_aa cdr3_nt
few TRBJ1-1 TRBV18 - CASSPAGFTEAFF TGTGCCAGCTCACCGGCGGGATTTACTGAAGCTTTCTTT
many TRBJ2-7 TRBV11-2 TRBD1 CASSLIDRGVYEQYF TGTGCCAGCAGCTTAATCGACAGGGGGGTCTACGAGCAGTACTTC
- TRBJ2-7 TRBV5-5 - CASSFHYEQYF TGTGCCAGCAGCTTCCACTACGAGCAGTACTTC
- TRBJ1-1 TRBV27 - CASSLGGYVTEAFF TGTGCCAGCAGTCTGGGGGGATACGTCACTGAAGCTTTCTTT
- TRBJ2-5 TRBV2 - CASSERTAQETQYF TGTGCCAGCAGTGAACGGACAGCACAAGAGACCCAGTACTTC
- TRBJ2-7 TRBV27 - CASSLKPDSSYEQYF TGTGCCAGCAGTTTAAAGCCAGACAGCTCCTACGAGCAGTACTTC
- TRBJ1-1 TRBV15 - CATSRDRGQYGEAFF TGTGCCACCAGCAGAGATCGAGGACAGTATGGTGAAGCTTTCTTT
- TRBJ2-7 TRBV6-1 TRBD2 CASSPGLAGSEQYF TGTGCCAGCAGCCCGGGACTAGCGGGATCAGAGCAGTACTTC
- TRBJ2-3 TRBV28 TRBD2 CASSSHPLRLAGGPIDTQYF TGTGCCAGCAGTTCACACCCCTTGAGGCTAGCGGGAGGGCCTATAGATACGCAGTATTTT
- TRBJ2-7 TRBV7-9 TRBD2 CASSLRRAGGRGSHEQYF TGTGCCAGCAGCTTACGCCGGGCGGGAGGCAGAGGGTCCCACGAGCAGTACTTC
- TRBJ1-2 TRBV2 - CASSAQTTYGYTF TGTGCCAGCAGTGCACAGACCACCTATGGCTACACCTTC
- TRBJ2-7 TRBV10-3 TRBD2 CAIREGGAGGLNEQYF TGTGCCATCAGGGAGGGCGGCGCGGGAGGGCTAAACGAGCAGTACTTC
- TRBJ2-5 TRBV5-4 - CASSLEEGARKTQYF TGTGCCAGCAGCTTGGAGGAGGGGGCGAGGAAGACCCAGTACTTC
- TRBJ2-7 TRBV4-2 TRBD2 CASSQETSGTYEQYF TGTGCCAGCAGCCAGGAGACTAGCGGTACCTACGAGCAGTACTTC
- TRBJ2-3 TRBV19 - CASSMRWSGQTDTQYF TGTGCCAGTAGTATGAGGTGGTCAGGGCAAACAGATACGCAGTATTTT
- TRBJ2-5 TRBV19 - CASSLNGETQYF TGTGCCAGTAGTCTTAACGGGGAGACCCAGTACTTC
few TRBJ1-2 TRBV2 TRBD1 CASQGQLSNYGYTF TGTGCCTCCCAGGGACAGCTTTCCAACTATGGCTACACCTTC
- TRBJ1-2 TRBV19 - CASSIDRERSGYTF TGTGCCAGTAGTATAGACAGGGAAAGGTCGGGCTACACCTTC
- TRBJ2-1 TRBV28 - CASSLSLLGASSNEQFF TGTGCCAGCAGTTTATCCCTACTGGGTGCTAGCTCCAATGAGCAGTTCTTC
- TRBJ2-7 TRBV27 - CASRPGHPLYEQYF TGTGCCAGCAGACCGGGACACCCATTATACGAGCAGTACTTC